A single sample is the source of the 29 T cell receptor beta chains below, sequenced in a study of blood T cell repertoires in COVID-19. The repertoire was sequenced with immunoSEQ multiplex PCR; TCRdb's copy has only in-frame clones and lacks some. The sample has a few hundred thousand clones, approximately 92% seen once. Sequencing used peripheral blood. Receptor source: a woman in her 40s who had recovered from COVID-19.

The V gene is TRBV29-1, the J gene TRBJ1-2; D is possibly TRBD1 (6 bases). V lost 6 bases and J 5 bases, leaving 22 bases between the germline ends. This CDR3 spans 15 amino acids. Germline CDR1 and CDR2: SQVTM and ANQGSEA. The CDR3 spells CSVQETGGPGYGYTF. CDR3 coding DNA: TGCAGCGTCCAAGAAACGGGGGGGCCCGGATATGGCTACACCTTC.

This clone appeared a few times. V usage is TRBV28 and J usage is TRBJ1-1; TRBD1 matches at 9 bases. The V gene end was trimmed by 5 bases and the J gene end by 5 bases; junction bases not matched to a gene: 9. There are 15 residues in the CDR3. Germline V gives CDR1 MDHEN, CDR2 SYDVKM. CDR3 region: CASSPNRGRMTEAFF. As DNA, the CDR3 is TGTGCCAGCAGTCCCAACAGGGGGCGCATGACTGAAGCTTTCTTT. The full variable domain, its missing parts supplied by reference TRBV28 and TRBJ1-1, is DVKVTQSSRYLVKRTGEKVFLECVQDMDHENMFWYRQDPGLGLRLIYFSYDVKMKEKGDIPEGYSVSREKKERFSLILESASTNQTSMYLCASSPNRGRMTEAFFGQGTRLTVV.

The chain employs TRBV5-4 and TRBJ2-2; possibly TRBD1 for D (7 bases). CDR3 length: 15 amino acids. Germline V lookup: CDR1 SGHNT, CDR2 YYREEE (reference sequence). V lost 6 bases, J lost 4 bases, and 16 bases lay in between. CDR3 protein: CASTRQGGSTGELFF. CDR3 DNA sequence: TGTGCCAGCACCCGACAGGGAGGTTCCACCGGGGAGCTGTTTTTT.

The chain combines TRBV7-8 with TRBJ1-4; 8 bases are shared with TRBD1. Germline V gene lookup returns CDR1 SGHVS and CDR2 FQNEAQ. The length of the CDR3 is 15 residues. The V and J ends lost 4 bases and 5 bases, in that order; junction bases with no gene match: 6. The DNA of the CDR3 is TGTGCCAGCAGCTCCACAGGGGGGAAGAATGAAAAACTGTTTTTT. Translated, it gives CASSSTGGKNEKLFF.

The rearrangement joins TRBV14 to TRBJ2-1; 10 bases are shared with TRBD2. Germline loops: CDR1 SGHDN, CDR2 FVKESK. V dropped 1 base and J dropped 0; count of bases not matched to a gene: 9. This CDR3 contains 19 residues. In DNA, the CDR3 is TGTGCCAGCAGCCAAGTGGGGGGACTAGCGTTAAGCTCCTACAATGAGCAGTTCTTC. Translated: CASSQVGGLALSSYNEQFF.

This rearrangement joins TRBV11-2 to TRBJ2-1; 10 bases line up with TRBD2. Germline V gene sequence: CDR1 SGHAT, CDR2 FQNNGV. The CDR3 sequence is 16 residues long. The V segment lost 2 bases and the J segment 2 bases; nucleotides outside the gene matches: 3. For the CDR3, the DNA is TGTGCCAGCAGCTTAAAAGCGGGGGGGGCCTACAATGAGCAGTTCTTC. Residues: CASSLKAGGAYNEQFF.

This chain uses TRBV6-5 with TRBJ1-4, with D perhaps matching TRBD1 (6 bases). V was shortened by 0 bases and J by 5 bases, with 13 bases between the two germline ends. Germline loops: CDR1 MNHEY, CDR2 SVGAGI. CDR3 size: 16 residues. The CDR3 bases are TGTGCCAGCAGTTACTCGATTCGGACAGTCAATGAAAAACTGTTTTTT. Its protein product is CASSYSIRTVNEKLFF.

The rearrangement uses TRBV4-1 and TRBJ2-7, with D possibly matching TRBD2 (5 bases). There are 13 residues in the CDR3. The V gene lost 1 base and the J gene lost 7 bases, with 11 bases spanning the gap. Germline V gene lookup returns CDR1 MGHRA and CDR2 YSYEKL. The CDR3 DNA sequence: TGCGCCAGCAGCCAAGTTGTGGGGAGTGAGCAGTACTTC. This codes for CASSQVVGSEQYF.

The chain has TRBV2 and TRBJ2-1, with 8 bases aligning to TRBD2. J was trimmed by 8 bases and V by 6 bases; bases with no gene match: 24. The CDR3 has 19 amino acids. The germline V gene encodes CDR1 SNHLY and CDR2 FYNNEI. CDR3 sequence: CASRLNPTSGQQTVYEQFF. In DNA, the CDR3 is TGTGCCAGCAGATTAAACCCTACTAGCGGCCAACAAACCGTCTATGAGCAGTTCTTC. Supplemented by reference TRBV2 and TRBJ2-1, the full variable domain reads EPEVTQTPSHQVTQMGQEVILRCVPISNHLYFYWYRQILGQKVEFLVSFYNNEISEKSEIFDDQFSVERPDGSNFTLKIRSTKLEDSAMYFCASRLNPTSGQQTVYEQFFGPGTRLTVL.

The chain recombines TRBV5-5 with TRBJ2-6, with D unresolved. Germline CDR1 SGHKS, CDR2 YYEKEE (reference sequence). V was pared by 4 bases and J by 0 bases, with 8 bases between. The CDR3 is 15 amino acids. In nucleotides, the CDR3 is TGTGCCAGCAGCGAGAGATCCTCTGGGGCCAACGTCCTGACTTTC. Translation: CASSERSSGANVLTF.

The chain recombines TRBV4-3 with TRBJ2-2; D may be TRBD2 (5 bases). The CDR3 covers 16 residues. The V end was cut by 1 base, the J end by 3 bases, with 12 bases between. CDR1 is LGHNA, CDR2 YSLEER, per germline. The CDR3 DNA reads TGCGCCAGCAGCCAAGTGAGAGGGTCGGACACCGGGGAGCTGTTTTTT. Translation gives CASSQVRGSDTGELFF.

The V gene is TRBV10-3, the J gene TRBJ1-2; 7 bases match TRBD1. CDR3 length: 13 amino acids. Losses at the gene ends were 6 bases for V and 4 bases for J; bases not matched to a gene: 5. The germline V gene has CDR1 ENHRY and CDR2 SYGVKD. The CDR3 nucleotides are TGTGCCATCAGAGGGACAGACGCCTATGGCTACACCTTC. Amino acids: CAIRGTDAYGYTF.

The chain combines TRBV11-2 with TRBJ2-7, with a possible D match to TRBD1 (5 bases). CDR3 length equals 15 residues. The germline gives CDR1 SGHAT, CDR2 FQNNGV. The ends were cut back, 5 bases at V and 2 bases at J, with 16 bases in the middle. The CDR3 is CASSPHYQGPYEQYF. Written as DNA, the CDR3 is TGTGCCAGCAGCCCCCATTATCAGGGCCCCTACGAGCAGTACTTC.

The chain carries TRBV7-9 and TRBJ2-1, with 11 nucleotides matching TRBD2. The germline CDR1 and CDR2 sequences are SEHNR and FQNEAQ (reference sequence). Losses at the gene ends were 5 bases for V and 8 bases for J; bases not matched to a gene: 11. CDR3 size: 16 residues. The CDR3 DNA follows: TGTGCCAGCAGCCCCGGGACTAGCGGTCGCTATGATGAGCAGTTCTTC. Translated: CASSPGTSGRYDEQFF.

This rearrangement joins TRBV5-6 to TRBJ2-7; tentatively, D is TRBD2 (5 bases). V shed 4 bases and J shed 3 bases, with 14 bases lying between them. This CDR3 has 14 residues. CDR1 and CDR2 (germline): SGHDT, YYEEEE. CDR3 nucleotides: TGTGCCAGCAGCAGTACCGGGATTCACTACGAGCAGTACTTC. Translation gives CASSSTGIHYEQYF.

CDR3 DNA: TGTGCCAGCAGCTCTGGGGCCCTGAACACTGAAGCTTTCTTT. Its translation is CASSSGALNTEAFF. This rearrangement joins TRBV7-8 to TRBJ1-1; D perhaps matches TRBD1 (5 bases). The CDR3 totals 14 residues. The germline V gene has CDR1 SGHVS and CDR2 FQNEAQ. With 4 bases removed from V and 0 bases from J, the gap between germline ends came to 9 bases.

This chain uses TRBV5-1 with TRBJ1-5; no clear D. CDR1 and CDR2 from the germline V gene are SGHRS and YFSETQ. Trimming removed 1 base at V and 7 bases at J, with 9 bases between. This CDR3 comprises 13 residues. The CDR3 protein is CASSLRVGQPQHF. DNA of the CDR3: TGCGCCAGCAGCTTGCGGGTTGGCCAGCCCCAGCATTTT.

This clone was seen only once. This sequence joins TRBV2 and TRBJ2-1; D is perhaps TRBD2 (6 bases). Per the germline V gene, CDR1 is SNHLY and CDR2 is FYNNEI. With 3 bases removed from V and 2 bases from J, the gap between germline ends came to 8 bases. The CDR3 is 14 amino acids. The CDR3 nucleotides read TGTGCCAGCAGTGAGCGGGGTGCCTACAATGAGCAGTTCTTC. Translating gives CASSERGAYNEQFF.

V usage is TRBV30 and J usage is TRBJ1-3, with D uncertain. The V gene lost 2 bases and the J gene lost 0 bases, with 5 bases spanning the gap. This CDR3 region has 13 residues. Germline lookup yields CDR1 GTSNPN and CDR2 SVGIG (reference sequence). CDR3: CAWSYSSGNTIYF. The CDR3 DNA follows: TGTGCCTGGAGTTACAGCTCTGGAAACACCATATATTTT.

The CDR3 reads CASSETSSSDYEQYV. The CDR3 nucleotides are TGTGCCAGCAGCGAAACCTCCTCTTCAGACTACGAGCAGTACGTC. The chain has TRBV2 and TRBJ2-7; D ambiguous. The CDR3 runs to 15 residues. CDR1 and CDR2 from the germline V gene are SNHLY and FYNNEI. Trimming took off 6 bases at V and 3 bases at J, with 18 bases between the two ends.

This chain uses TRBV5-4 with TRBJ1-1; no clear D. Trimming took 0 bases from V and 4 from J, leaving 13 bases between them. The CDR3 consists of 15 residues. Germline lookup yields CDR1 SGHNT and CDR2 YYREEE (reference sequence). The DNA for the CDR3 is TGTGCCAGCAGCTTGGTGGAGGGCGGAGGCACTGAAGCTTTCTTT. It is translated as CASSLVEGGGTEAFF.

The rearrangement joins TRBV5-1 to TRBJ2-3; 9 bases are a match to TRBD2. CDR1 SGHRS and CDR2 YFSETQ come from the germline V gene. V trimming: 0 bases; J trimming: 3 bases; junction bases outside the gene matches: 5. The CDR3 is made up of 16 amino acids. The CDR3 spells CASSLVSSGVTDTQYF. The CDR3 nucleotides read TGCGCCAGCAGCTTGGTGTCTAGCGGGGTAACAGATACGCAGTATTTT.

This chain links TRBV7-2 with TRBJ1-2; 12 positions match TRBD1. Germline loops: CDR1 SGHTA, CDR2 FQGNSA. V was clipped by 5 bases and J by 5 bases; unmatched bases: 6. The CDR3 length is 15 residues. The CDR3 DNA reads TGTGCCAGCAGCCCCGAGGGACAGGGGGCTTATGGCTACACCTTC. Its protein is CASSPEGQGAYGYTF.

The V and J genes are TRBV5-1 and TRBJ1-4, with TRBD1 matching over 8 bases. V shed 4 bases and J 7 bases; nucleotides not matched to a gene: 6. The CDR3 sequence is 14 residues long. Germline V CDR1 and CDR2: SGHRS, YFSETQ. CDR3 DNA: TGCGCCAGCAGCCAGAGGACAGGGACTGAAAAACTGTTTTTT. It is translated as CASSQRTGTEKLFF.

This sequence joins TRBV6-5 and TRBJ1-6, with TRBD1 as a possible D gene (5 bases). The CDR3 runs to 15 residues. Germline V gene data show CDR1 as MNHEY and CDR2 as SVGAGI. The V and J ends lost 6 bases and 4 bases respectively, with 13 bases between them. CDR3 amino acids: CASRPRVYYNSPLHF. CDR3 in DNA: TGTGCCAGCAGGCCCAGGGTTTATTATAATTCACCCCTCCACTTT.

The rearrangement links TRBV4-1 to TRBJ1-5; 7 bases align to TRBD1. This CDR3 region has 15 residues. The J segment lost 2 bases and the V segment lost 4 bases, leaving 5 bases of the junction unmatched. The germline CDR1 and CDR2 sequences are MGHRA and YSYEKL. The CDR3 DNA follows: TGCGCCAGCAGCCTAGACAGGGTAGGCAATCAGCCCCAGCATTTT. Translation: CASSLDRVGNQPQHF.

This chain links TRBV19 with TRBJ2-1; the D is unclear. V lost 5 bases to trimming and J lost 4 bases, with 6 bases between them. The CDR3 extends over 12 amino acids. CDR1 is LNHDA and CDR2 is SQIVND in the germline V gene (reference sequence). The CDR3 DNA reads as TGTGCCAGTAGTGAGATGTACAATGAGCAGTTCTTC. Translated, it gives CASSEMYNEQFF.

This clone came up a few times. The genes are TRBV24-1 and TRBJ2-2; 8 bases agree with TRBD1. V gave up 5 bases and J gave up 15 bases; unmatched junction bases: 7. The CDR3 sequence is 12 residues long. Germline V CDR1 and CDR2: KGHDR, SFDVKD. The CDR3 loop is CATSGLDRVMFF. CDR3 DNA: TGTGCCACCAGTGGGTTGGACAGGGTTATGTTTTTT.

The genes are TRBV19 and TRBJ2-7, with TRBD2 matching over 10 bases. After removal of 5 bases from V and 5 bases from J, the junction contained 6 bases not matched to a gene. This CDR3 is 14 amino acids long. Germline loops: CDR1 LNHDA, CDR2 SQIVND (reference sequence). The CDR3 nucleotides read TGTGCCAGTAGTCCGTCTAGCGGGAGCCACGAGCAGTACGTC. It translates to CASSPSSGSHEQYV.